This T cell receptor beta chain emerged from a study of shared clonotypes between healthy human individuals. Findings and limits, study-wide: Across a handful of donors, naive CD4 shared around 5.3%, naive CD8 around 3.8%, memory CD4 roughly 2.5%, memory CD8 0.4% to 0.5%. Clonotypes shared by all four donors outscored non-shared clonotypes in generation probability.

With respect to this clone: Its antigen is unidentified.

Unmatched junction bases numbered 9, after V lost 5 bases and J lost 5 bases. Germline CDR1 GTSNPN, CDR2 SVGIG (reference sequence). The CDR3 is made up of 14 amino acids. TCRdb's table, derived via immunoSEQ multiplex PCR, lists solely in-frame clones and lacks some. The sample contains around 2.5 million clones, roughly 93% of which appear only once. The receptor comes from a man aged 18 to 29 in good health. Some clones in this sample may be carry-over from other donors' samples. Input material: naive CD4+ T cells from PBMCs. Subset reported: CD45RA+ positively selected. This rearrangement joins TRBV30 to TRBJ2-7; 10 bases line up with TRBD2. CDR3 nucleotides: TGTGCCTGGTCACCGGGACTAGCGTCCAACGAGCAGTACTTC. Its translation: CAWSPGLASNEQYF.